This note documents a single T cell receptor (beta chain) sequence. Its target is unknown. TCRdb's table, derived via immunoSEQ multiplex PCR, lists solely in-frame clones and lacks some. Here the sample spans roughly 110,000 clones, about 87% being singletons. This entry is derived from a study of T cell responses to AZD1222 COVID-19 vaccine. General study results and limits: Donors, mostly white British, included more females; clonal diversity was possibly underestimated. Compared with day 0, the breadth and depth of the Spike-specific TCR repertoire rose significantly after two doses of AZD1222. Close to half of spike-specific TCRs reportedly recognize unmutated variant regions.

This CDR3 contains 18 residues. Germline-derived CDR1 and CDR2 are SGHDT and YYEEEE. V lost 4 bases and J 0 bases, leaving 23 bases between the germline ends. The chain uses TRBV5-6 and TRBJ2-7; possibly TRBD2 for D (6 bases). The source is an adult in good health. The source was peripheral blood, collected on day 0 of AZD1222 vaccination. The CDR3 DNA sequence: TGTGCCAGCAGCGGGCTGGGGAACATCGGACTAAACTCCTACGAGCAGTACTTC. This sequence encodes CASSGLGNIGLNSYEQYF.